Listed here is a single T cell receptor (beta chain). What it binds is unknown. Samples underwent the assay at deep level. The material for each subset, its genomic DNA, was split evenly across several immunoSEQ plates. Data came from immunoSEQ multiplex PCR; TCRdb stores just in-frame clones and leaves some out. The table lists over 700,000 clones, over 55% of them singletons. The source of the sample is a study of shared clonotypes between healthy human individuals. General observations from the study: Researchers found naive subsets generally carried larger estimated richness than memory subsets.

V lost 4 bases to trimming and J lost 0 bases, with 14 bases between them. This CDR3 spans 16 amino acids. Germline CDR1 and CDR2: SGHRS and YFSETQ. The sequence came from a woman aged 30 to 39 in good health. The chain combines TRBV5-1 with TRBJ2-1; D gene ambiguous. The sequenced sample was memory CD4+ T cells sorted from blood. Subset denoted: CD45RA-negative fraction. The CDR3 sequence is CASSPPSSNSYNEQFF. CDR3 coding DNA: TGCGCCAGCAGCCCGCCATCTTCAAACTCCTACAATGAGCAGTTCTTC.